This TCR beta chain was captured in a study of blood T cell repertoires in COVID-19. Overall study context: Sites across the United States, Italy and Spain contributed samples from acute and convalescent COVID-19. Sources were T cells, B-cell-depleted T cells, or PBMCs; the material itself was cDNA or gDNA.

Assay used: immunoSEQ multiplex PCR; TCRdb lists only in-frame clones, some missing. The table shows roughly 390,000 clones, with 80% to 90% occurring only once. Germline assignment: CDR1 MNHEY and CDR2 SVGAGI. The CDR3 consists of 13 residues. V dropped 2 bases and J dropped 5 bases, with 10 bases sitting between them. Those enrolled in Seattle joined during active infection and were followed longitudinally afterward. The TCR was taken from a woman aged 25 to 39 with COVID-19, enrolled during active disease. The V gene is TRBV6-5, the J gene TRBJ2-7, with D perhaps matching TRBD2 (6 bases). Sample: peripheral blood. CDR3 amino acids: CASSYREYHEQYF. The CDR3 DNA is TGTGCCAGCAGTTACCGGGAGTACCACGAGCAGTACTTC.